The present T cell receptor (beta chain) was sequenced within a study of shared clonotypes between healthy human individuals. Findings of the study overall: The diversity represented, both genetic and in exposure history, was limited by few donors. Naive CD4 clonotypes overlapped across a few donors at approximately 5.5%. Large sequencing depth failed to make sorted-subset sequencing complete, rarefaction showed.

In the authors' methods: There were no quality scores in the junction-only immunoSEQ sequences, so filtering differed. Profiling relied on immunoSEQ multiplex PCR, and the TCRdb table lists in-frame clones only, not all of them. That table gives V, J and clone size, and the DNA gave D and trimming. The table lists over a million clones, about three quarters of them singletons, with approximately 1.3% in the top ten. This clone appeared a few times. Its matching antigen is unknown. Germline V gene lookup returns CDR1 MGHDK and CDR2 SYGVNS. CDR3 length: 15 amino acids. V shed 4 bases and J shed 0 bases, with 13 bases lying between them.

This TCR derives from a man between 18 and 35 years old in good health. Sample: memory CD4+ T cells sorted from blood. Subset given: CD45RA-negative fraction. This chain uses TRBV25-1 with TRBJ2-7, with a tentative D call TRBD1 (6 bases). CDR3 region: CASSARTGYSYEQYF. CDR3 nucleotide sequence: TGTGCCAGCAGTGCCCGTACAGGGTACTCCTACGAGCAGTACTTC.